This is a list of T cell receptor beta chains from one sample in a study of response to subunit inactivated influenza vaccine. TCRdb analysed the RT-PCR reads with MiXCR anew, one entry per CDR3 protein. The sample records about half a million distinct CDR3 sequences, approximately 9.9% being singletons. The sequenced sample was PBMCs from blood, obtained about 40 days after vaccination. The receptors here all came from a man aged 45-60 years who received an inactivated influenza vaccine. Both conserved end residues are part of each CDR3. Each record gives: V gene, J gene, D gene, clone size, CDR3 DNA, CDR3 protein. A D gene is named only where the DNA matches it firmly. Size is omitted from some rows. Given values are once, few, many or a class for expanded clones.

TRBV5-1	TRBJ2-3	.	.	TGCGCCAGCAGCTTATCGGGGGCATTAGATACGCAGTATTTT	CASSLSGALDTQYF
TRBV7-2	TRBJ2-2	.	.	TGTGCCAGCAGCTTAGCAGAAACGAACACCGGGGAGCTGTTTTTT	CASSLAETNTGELFF
TRBV12-3/TRBV12-4	TRBJ1-3	.	few	TGTGCCAGCAGTTTACACGGTGTGATGGGAGGAAACACCATATATTTT	CASSLHGVMGGNTIYF
TRBV12-3/TRBV12-4	TRBJ2-7	TRBD1	many	TGTGCCAGCAGCCCCGCCGGGACAGGTTACGAGCAGTACTTC	CASSPAGTGYEQYF
TRBV28	TRBJ2-2	.	.	TGTGCCAGCAACCCAAGGGGGGGGCGGCTGGCCGGGGAGCTGTTTTTT	CASNPRGGRLAGELFF
TRBV20-1	TRBJ2-1	.	few	TGCAGTGCCGACTGGCCCTCCTACAATGAGCAGTTCTTC	CSADWPSYNEQFF
TRBV4-1	TRBJ2-1	.	.	TGCGCCAGCAGCCAAGATATGCCTCGGACAGTCTACAATGAGCAGTTCTTC	CASSQDMPRTVYNEQFF
TRBV10-3	TRBJ1-3	TRBD1	few	TGTGCCATCAGCTTCGCCCGGGACAGAAATGGAAACACCATATATTTT	CAISFARDRNGNTIYF
TRBV10-2	TRBJ2-7	.	few	TGCGCCAGCAGCCACCAAGGCTCCTACGAGCAGTACTTC	CASSHQGSYEQYF
TRBV11-2	TRBJ2-7	TRBD2	many	TGTGCCAGCAGCCCCTTCCCCAGCGGGGGGGACTACGAGCAGTACTTC	CASSPFPSGGDYEQYF
TRBV20-1	TRBJ2-1	.	.	TGCAGTGCTAGACCGGTGACAGCTTATGAGCAGTTCTTC	CSARPVTAYEQFF
TRBV12-3/TRBV12-4	TRBJ2-7	.	many	TGTGCCAGCAGAGATCTTCTTAAGCCCGTCTCCGAGCAGTACTTC	CASRDLLKPVSEQYF
TRBV5-1	TRBJ2-2	.	.	TGCGCCAGCAGCCAAAACCTCCGGGACTTCCATAACACCGGGGAGCTGTTTTTT	CASSQNLRDFHNTGELFF
TRBV28	TRBJ2-7	TRBD2	.	TGTGCCAGCACCACACCTCTAGCGGTGGTCAACGAGCAGTACTTC	CASTTPLAVVNEQYF
TRBV20-1	TRBJ2-6	TRBD2	.	TGCAGTGCTAGAGTGGCAGCGGGAGGGCCCTTTTCTGGGGCCAACGTCCTGACTTTC	CSARVAAGGPFSGANVLTF
TRBV28	TRBJ2-1	TRBD2	.	TGTGCCAGCAGAGAGAGCGGGAGGGCCCACAATGAGCAGTTCTTC	CASRESGRAHNEQFF
TRBV29-1	TRBJ2-1	TRBD2	.	TGCAGCGTTGAAGATCAACTAGCGGCGGTACGATTAAATGAGCAGTTCTTC	CSVEDQLAAVRLNEQFF
TRBV7-2	TRBJ2-3	.	many	TGTGCCAGCAGCCCCGCTGGTGATACGCAGTATTTT	CASSPAGDTQYF
TRBV5-1	TRBJ2-2	TRBD2	few	TGCGCCAGCGGACTAGCGGGAGTGGAGACCGGGGAGCTGTTTTTT	CASGLAGVETGELFF
TRBV24-1	TRBJ1-2	.	many	TGTGCCACCAGTTCTTTGGGGTATGGCTACACCTTC	CATSSLGYGYTF
TRBV6-5	TRBJ1-1	.	.	TGTGCCAGCAGTAACTCTGTAGGGGAGAGCGCTGAAGCTTTCTTT	CASSNSVGESAEAFF
TRBV29-1	TRBJ2-7	TRBD2	many	TGCAGCGTTGAAGAGTTACTAGCGGGGGCCTACGAGCAGTACTTC	CSVEELLAGAYEQYF